A selection of T cell receptor beta chains follows, all from one sample in a study of cytomegalovirus exposure and HLA in healthy donors. The data were produced by immunoSEQ multiplex PCR, yet TCRdb's version contains in-frame clones alone and is incomplete. The sample yields some 120,000 clones, 75% to 85% seen once. Sequencing was carried out using PBMCs. The receptors come from a man aged 25 to 40 in good health and CMV-seronegative. Each CDR3 is given with its conserved first and last residue. The D gene is left open where the match is weak. Where a row states a size, it is once, few, many or the class of an expanded clone; other rows omit it.

few,TRBJ1-5,-,TRBV6-1,CASSELEPQHF,TGTGCCAGCAGTGAACTTGAGCCCCAGCATTTT
-,TRBJ1-5,-,TRBV5-1,CASSLYSGSNQPQNF,TGCGCCAGCAGCTTGTACAGCGGGAGCAATCAGCCCCAGAATTTT
-,TRBJ2-2,TRBD2,TRBV7-9,CASSSPGLAGMANTGELFF,TGTGCCAGCAGCTCGCCGGGACTAGCGGGTATGGCGAACACCGGGGAGCTGTTTTTT
-,TRBJ2-7,TRBD2,TRBV28,CASVLAGGSCEQYF,TGTGCCAGCGTTCTAGCGGGAGGGTCGTGCGAGCAGTACTTC
-,TRBJ2-7,-,TRBV6-5,CASSYSGSVSYEQYF,TGTGCCAGCAGTTATTCGGGTAGCGTATCCTACGAGCAGTACTTC
few,TRBJ2-1,-,TRBV6-5,CASSDENDEQFF,TGTGCCAGCAGTGATGAGAACGATGAGCAGTTCTTC
-,TRBJ2-1,-,TRBV29-1,CSAPRVEEFF,TGCAGCGCCCCCCGGGTCGAGGAGTTCTTC
few,TRBJ2-7,TRBD1,TRBV5-6,CASSFGDRIHEQYF,TGTGCCAGCAGCTTTGGGGACAGGATCCACGAGCAGTACTTC
-,TRBJ1-5,-,TRBV7-9,CASSLQGTNSNQPQHF,TGTGCCAGCAGCTTACAAGGGACAAATAGCAATCAGCCCCAGCATTTT
-,TRBJ2-7,TRBD2,TRBV9,CASSVGSGGPYEQYF,TGTGCCAGCAGCGTAGGGTCGGGAGGGCCCTACGAGCAGTACTTC
-,TRBJ1-5,TRBD1,TRBV30,CAWSVGQGNQPQHF,TGTGCCTGGAGTGTGGGACAGGGCAATCAGCCCCAGCATTTT
once,TRBJ2-1,TRBD2,TRBV6-1,CASSVYGGRASNNEQFF,TGTGCCAGCAGTGTGTACGGCGGGAGGGCGTCTAACAATGAGCAGTTCTTC
-,TRBJ2-6,-,TRBV5-6,CASSFLLMANVLTF,TGTGCCAGCAGCTTCCTTCTTATGGCCAACGTCCTGACTTTC
-,TRBJ2-7,-,TRBV9,CASSVAGGTLAEQYF,TGTGCCAGCAGCGTAGCGGGCGGCACCCTAGCCGAGCAGTACTTC
-,TRBJ1-1,TRBD1,TRBV10-3,CATLTGLNTEAFF,TGTGCCACCTTGACAGGGCTGAACACTGAAGCTTTCTTT
-,TRBJ1-2,-,TRBV10-3,CAISEGQGEGYTF,TGTGCCATCAGTGAGGGCCAAGGGGAAGGCTACACCTTC
-,TRBJ1-2,-,TRBV28,CASSPSGFGYTF,TGTGCCAGCAGTCCCAGTGGCTTTGGCTACACCTTC
-,TRBJ2-7,TRBD1,TRBV5-4,CASSAGTGPSEQYF,TGTGCCAGCAGCGCCGGGACAGGACCTTCCGAGCAGTACTTC
few,TRBJ1-5,-,TRBV7-9,CASSLGGVGNQPQHF,TGTGCCAGCAGCTTAGGCGGGGTTGGCAATCAGCCCCAGCATTTT
-,TRBJ2-7,TRBD1,TRBV12-5,CASGFGTEYEQYF,TGTGCTAGTGGTTTTGGGACAGAGTACGAGCAGTACTTC
-,TRBJ2-7,TRBD2,TRBV5-6,CASSLSAGESYEQYF,TGTGCCAGCAGCTTATCAGCGGGAGAATCCTACGAGCAGTACTTC
-,TRBJ1-1,-,TRBV28,CASSLTPGGSEAFF,TGTGCCAGCAGTCTAACCCCTGGGGGCTCTGAAGCTTTCTTT
-,TRBJ2-7,-,TRBV25-1,CASKGAYEQYF,TGTGCCAGTAAAGGGGCCTACGAGCAGTACTTC
-,TRBJ2-2,-,TRBV7-9,CASSPRAAAASTGELFF,TGTGCCAGCAGCCCTAGAGCGGCGGCCGCTTCCACCGGGGAGCTGTTTTTT
-,TRBJ2-2,TRBD1,TRBV5-8,CASREIRGRTGELFF,TGTGCCAGCAGGGAAATCAGGGGGCGCACCGGGGAGCTGTTTTTT
once,TRBJ2-1,-,TRBV19,CASSIGFSAGNEQFF,TGTGCCAGTAGTATTGGGTTTAGCGCGGGAAATGAGCAGTTCTTC
-,TRBJ2-3,TRBD1,TRBV6-5,CASSPDRGITDTQYF,TGTGCCAGCAGTCCGGACAGGGGTATCACAGATACGCAGTATTTT
-,TRBJ1-3,-,TRBV18,CASSPITDSGNTIYF,TGTGCCAGCTCACCAATCACAGACTCTGGAAACACCATATATTTT
-,TRBJ2-7,-,TRBV5-3,CARSPGGRTYEQYF,TGTGCCAGAAGCCCCGGCGGCCGAACCTACGAGCAGTACTTC
-,TRBJ2-1,-,TRBV27,CASSFSPPPYNEQFF,TGTGCCAGCAGTTTCTCCCCTCCCCCTTACAATGAGCAGTTCTTC
-,TRBJ2-7,TRBD2,TRBV6-5,CASSPTGDYIYEQYF,TGTGCCAGCAGTCCTACCGGGGACTATATCTACGAGCAGTACTTC
-,TRBJ1-2,TRBD1,TRBV9,CASSGIPGQGMMDGYTF,TGTGCCAGCAGCGGTATCCCGGGACAGGGGATGATGGATGGCTACACCTTC
-,TRBJ2-2,-,TRBV9,CASSVASAGITGELFF,TGTGCCAGCAGCGTTGCCTCGGCGGGGATTACCGGGGAGCTGTTTTTT
-,TRBJ2-3,-,TRBV5-1,CASNNQGDPAVDTQYF,TGCGCCAGCAACAATCAAGGCGACCCGGCGGTAGATACGCAGTATTTT
-,TRBJ2-1,TRBD2,TRBV5-6,CASSTISGTSGRNEQFF,TGTGCCAGCAGCACCATTTCAGGGACTAGCGGGCGTAATGAGCAGTTCTTC
-,TRBJ1-1,-,TRBV19,CASSIGREAFF,TGTGCCAGTAGTATAGGTCGTGAAGCTTTCTTT
-,TRBJ2-1,-,TRBV21-1,CASSFPELAGVFSYNEQFF,TGTGCCAGCAGCTTCCCTGAACTAGCGGGAGTGTTCTCCTACAATGAGCAGTTCTTC